This entry lists 20 T cell receptor beta chains sequenced from one sample in a study of cytomegalovirus exposure and HLA in healthy donors (dated by TCRdb to about 2017). The protocol used for the library was the immunoSEQ multiplex PCR assay. For the multiplex PCR, a mixture combining 60 forward primers for TCR Vbeta segments and 13 reverse primers for TCR Jbeta segments was used. TCRdb took over this immuneACCESS table, retaining in-frame rearrangements with V and J assigned. Such tables are incomplete; in checked studies, under half of the missing clones stem from an unresolved V gene, and the remainder is unexplained. The sample has more than 45,000 clones on record. The top ten constitute roughly 4% of the sample. Material: PBMCs. All receptors come from a male donor in good health and CMV-seronegative.

The chain joins TRBV6-1 to TRBJ1-2; 8 bases align to TRBD1. V dropped 2 bases and J dropped 4; count of bases not matched to a gene: 6. The CDR3 is 15 amino acids. Looked up from germline, CDR1 is MNHNS and CDR2 is SASEGT. The CDR3 DNA reads as TGTGCCAGCAGTGAAAGGACAGGGAACAGCTATGGCTACACCTTC. Protein: CASSERTGNSYGYTF.

CDR3 sequence: CAWSVRERLYEQYF. CDR3 nucleotides: TGTGCCTGGAGTGTACGTGAAAGACTCTACGAGCAGTACTTC. This sequence joins TRBV30 and TRBJ2-7, with unresolved D. V lost 0 bases to trimming and J lost 3 bases, with 12 bases between them. The CDR3 is 14 amino acids. Germline loops: CDR1 GTSNPN, CDR2 SVGIG (reference sequence).

V usage is TRBV28 and J usage is TRBJ2-7, with 7 bases aligning to TRBD1. Germline V CDR1 and CDR2: MDHEN, SYDVKM. The ends lost 5 bases at V and 7 bases at J; junction bases unmatched: 14. This CDR3 comprises 15 residues. CDR3 DNA: TGTGCCAGCAGTCCCCGACAGGGCTGGTCGGGTGAGCAGTACTTC. Protein sequence: CASSPRQGWSGEQYF.

The chain has TRBV30 and TRBJ2-7; unclear D gene. Germline lookup yields CDR1 GTSNPN and CDR2 SVGIG (reference sequence). The length of the CDR3 is 15 residues. V lost 8 bases to trimming and J lost 5 bases, with 25 bases between them. CDR3 loop: CAGMVLWAGVHEQYF. CDR3 bases: TGTGCCGGGATGGTCCTGTGGGCCGGTGTCCACGAGCAGTACTTC.

The CDR3 spells CASSDDTTYGYTF. The CDR3, as DNA: TGTGCCAGCAGTGACGACACCACCTATGGCTACACCTTC. V and J are TRBV6-1 and TRBJ1-2; unclear D gene. The CDR3 contains 13 residues. Trimming left V 3 bases short and J 4 bases short, with 9 bases between. Germline lookup yields CDR1 MNHNS and CDR2 SASEGT.

The J gene is TRBJ2-7, the V gene TRBV4-3, with a tentative D call TRBD2 (6 bases). In germline, CDR1 is LGHNA, CDR2 YSLEER. The CDR3 has 16 residues. Deletions cut 4 bases from V and 0 bases from J, with 16 bases between. The CDR3 loop reads CASSPKTGDSSYEQYF. CDR3 coding DNA: TGCGCCAGCAGCCCTAAGACGGGGGATAGCTCCTACGAGCAGTACTTC.

The rearrangement joins TRBV21-1 to TRBJ2-7; no DNA check was done on the table's D call, TRBD2. TRBV21-1 is flagged as a pseudogene. The CDR3 sequence is 15 residues long. The CDR3: CASSKVFNCHLEQYF. The CDR3, as DNA: TGTGCCAGCAGCAAAGTTTTCAACTGCCACCTGGAGCAGTACTTC.

The chain uses TRBV5-5 and TRBJ1-2; 10 nucleotides line up with TRBD1. Germline V gene lookup returns CDR1 SGHKS and CDR2 YYEKEE (reference sequence). The CDR3 has 15 amino acids. V shed 4 bases, J shed 4 bases, and the junction held 7 bases outside the gene matches. The CDR3 DNA is TGTGCCAGCAGCCATGACAGGGGGCTGTCCTATGGCTACACCTTC. Translating gives CASSHDRGLSYGYTF.

This clone is classed as medium-sized by frequency. The chain recombines TRBV19 with TRBJ1-1; D uncertain. CDR1 is LNHDA and CDR2 is SQIVND in the germline V gene (reference sequence). The CDR3 covers 14 residues. With 3 bases removed from V and 1 base from J, the gap between germline ends came to 9 bases. The CDR3 here is CASSIYGRNTEAFF. As DNA, the CDR3 is TGTGCCAGTAGTATTTATGGCCGGAACACTGAAGCTTTCTTT.

A note on this clone: The sample holds other DNA sequences that translate to the same CDR3. Here the CDR3 reads CASRPQQGYGYTF. The CDR3 nucleotides are TGTGCCAGCAGACCCCAACAGGGGTATGGCTACACCTTC. The V call is TRBV6-5, the J call TRBJ1-2; TRBD1 matches 7 bases. V shed 6 bases and J 5 bases; nucleotides not matched to a gene: 6. The CDR3 has 13 residues. Germline V gene sequence: CDR1 MNHEY, CDR2 SVGAGI.

The chain employs TRBV2 and TRBJ1-1, with unresolved D. Trimming removed 2 bases at V and 11 bases at J, with 12 bases between. Germline V gene sequence: CDR1 SNHLY, CDR2 FYNNEI. There are 12 residues in the CDR3. CDR3 amino acids: CASSEQVPCAFF. The DNA for the CDR3 is TGTGCCAGCAGTGAACAGGTTCCCTGCGCTTTCTTT.

The rearrangement joins TRBV30 to TRBJ1-2, with TRBD1 identical over 8 bases. V trimming: 5 bases; J trimming: 8 bases; junction bases outside the gene matches: 10. Germline values: CDR1 GTSNPN, CDR2 SVGIG (reference sequence). CDR3 size: 13 residues. The CDR3 sequence: CAWARTGRRGYTF. CDR3 DNA: TGTGCCTGGGCTCGGACAGGGCGAAGGGGCTACACCTTC.

The chain couples TRBV9 to TRBJ2-2; 8 bases line up with TRBD1. J gave up 0 bases and V 2 bases, and 3 bases lay outside the gene matches. The CDR3 consists of 16 residues. Germline-derived CDR1 and CDR2 are SGDLS and YYNGEE. CDR3 region: CASSVQGAPNTGELFF. In nucleotides, the CDR3 is TGTGCCAGCAGCGTCCAGGGGGCCCCGAACACCGGGGAGCTGTTTTTT. The entire variable domain, with the rest obtained from reference TRBV9 and TRBJ2-2, is as follows: DSGVTQTPKHLITATGQRVTLRCSPRSGDLSVYWYQQSLDQGLQFLIQYYNGEERAKGNILERFSAQQFPDLHSELNLSSLELGDSALYFCASSVQGAPNTGELFFGEGSRLTVL.

The rearrangement uses TRBV7-3 and TRBJ2-3; TRBD2 matches 10 bases. The CDR3 has 15 amino acids. The germline V gene has CDR1 SGHTA and CDR2 FQGTGA. V dropped 2 bases and J dropped 6; count of bases not matched to a gene: 5. The CDR3 here is CASSLEAGGPDTQYF. CDR3 sequence (DNA): TGTGCCAGCAGCTTAGAAGCGGGGGGGCCCGATACGCAGTATTTT.

V usage is TRBV6-6 and J usage is TRBJ1-1; D possibly corresponds to TRBD1 (6 bases). The CDR3 has 14 amino acids. Germline values: CDR1 MNHNY, CDR2 SVGAGI (reference sequence). V was cut by 2 bases and J by 3 bases, with 10 bases left in between. The CDR3 DNA reads as TGTGCCAGCAGTTACCGTACAGGGTACACTGAAGCTTTCTTT. This encodes CASSYRTGYTEAFF.

This sequence joins TRBV11-2 and TRBJ2-5; TRBD1 might be the D (6 bases). The germline gives CDR1 SGHAT, CDR2 FQNNGV. V lost 2 bases, J lost 5 bases, and 21 bases lay in between. The CDR3 runs to 17 residues. Here the CDR3 reads CASSLRWVTGPGETQYF. CDR3 nucleotides: TGTGCCAGCAGCTTACGTTGGGTGACAGGTCCTGGTGAGACCCAGTACTTC.

This sequence joins TRBV6-1 and TRBJ2-3; 12 bases line up with TRBD2. With 3 bases clipped from V and 4 bases from J, the junction kept 8 bases outside the gene matches. Germline V CDR1 and CDR2: MNHNS, SASEGT. This CDR3 region has 17 residues. CDR3 bases: TGTGCCAGCAGTGAGCGACTAGCGGGAGACATCGCAGATACGCAGTATTTT. Residues: CASSERLAGDIADTQYF.

The CDR3: CASSSPEDYTGELFF. The CDR3 nucleotides are TGCGCCAGCAGCTCCCCGGAGGATTACACCGGGGAGCTGTTTTTT. This rearrangement joins TRBV5-1 to TRBJ2-2, with TRBD2 as a possible D gene (5 bases). V was trimmed by 3 bases and J by 3 bases, leaving 12 bases between them. This CDR3 is built from 15 residues. The V gene's germline CDR1 is SGHRS and CDR2 YFSETQ. Full variable domain (missing parts from reference TRBV5-1 and TRBJ2-2): KAGVTQTPRYLIKTRGQQVTLSCSPISGHRSVSWYQQTPGQGLQFLFEYFSETQRNKGNFPGRFSGRQFSNSRSEMNVSTLELGDSALYLCASSSPEDYTGELFFGEGSRLTVL.

V gene TRBV7-2 combines with J gene TRBJ1-2; tentative D call: TRBD1 (5 bases). CDR3 length: 14 amino acids. Germline CDR1 SGHTA, CDR2 FQGNSA. The germline V and J ends were trimmed by 4 bases and 1 base, with 10 bases remaining between them. The CDR3 bases are TGTGCCAGCAGCTCGGGACTGCTTAACTATGGCTACACCTTC. Translating gives CASSSGLLNYGYTF.

A word on this clone: A read error may account for a junction end that differs from germline. Other DNA sequences within the sample encode an identical CDR3. The rearrangement uses TRBV4-3 and TRBJ1-6; D is ambiguous. This CDR3 is built from 15 residues. Per germline, CDR1 LGHNA and CDR2 YSLEER. CDR3 in DNA: TGCGCCAGCAGTCAAGATAGGAACGGGAATTCACCCCTCCACTTT. It codes for CASSQDRNGNSPLHF.